This T cell receptor beta chain was documented in a study of blood T cell repertoires in COVID-19. The protocol was immunoSEQ multiplex PCR, while the TCRdb copy is restricted to in-frame clones and leaves out a portion. There are about 120,000 clones in the sample; around 80% occur only once, and about 6.8% lies in the top ten. V dropped 3 bases and J dropped 1 base, with 7 bases sitting between them. CDR3 length: 14 amino acids. Per the germline V gene, CDR1 is DFQATT and CDR2 is SNEGSKA (reference sequence). Sequencing used peripheral blood. This sequence originates from a man in his 70s with acute or convalescent COVID-19. The chain combines TRBV20-1 with TRBJ2-6; no reliable D call. DNA for the CDR3: TGCAGTGCTAGTTTCCGGTCTGGGGCCAACGTCCTGACTTTC. Its translation is CSASFRSGANVLTF.